This TCR beta chain was sequenced in a study of T cell responses to AZD1222 COVID-19 vaccine. Generated by immunoSEQ multiplex PCR, the TCRdb table keeps only in-frame clones and is missing some. The table includes approximately 75,000 clones, about nine tenths detected once. The source was peripheral blood, collected 28 days after the second AZD1222 dose. This TCR derives from an adult who received the AZD1222 COVID-19 vaccine.

The CDR3 protein is CASADGVQPQHF. The CDR3, as DNA: TGTGCTAGTGCCGATGGGGTCCAGCCCCAGCATTTT. The V and J genes are TRBV12-5 and TRBJ1-5, with D unresolved. Germline V gene sequence: CDR1 LGHNT, CDR2 FRNRAP. There are 12 residues in the CDR3. The ends were cut back, 7 bases at V and 7 bases at J, with 11 bases in the middle.